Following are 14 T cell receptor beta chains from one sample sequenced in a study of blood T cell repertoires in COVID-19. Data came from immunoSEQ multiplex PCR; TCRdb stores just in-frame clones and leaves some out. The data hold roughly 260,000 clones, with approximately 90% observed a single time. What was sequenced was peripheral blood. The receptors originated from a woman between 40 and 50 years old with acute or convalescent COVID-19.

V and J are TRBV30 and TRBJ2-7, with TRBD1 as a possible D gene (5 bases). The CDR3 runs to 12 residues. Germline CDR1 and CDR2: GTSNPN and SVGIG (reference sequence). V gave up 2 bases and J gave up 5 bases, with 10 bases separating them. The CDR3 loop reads CAWSFQGHEQYV. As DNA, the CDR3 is TGTGCCTGGAGTTTCCAGGGCCACGAGCAGTACGTC.

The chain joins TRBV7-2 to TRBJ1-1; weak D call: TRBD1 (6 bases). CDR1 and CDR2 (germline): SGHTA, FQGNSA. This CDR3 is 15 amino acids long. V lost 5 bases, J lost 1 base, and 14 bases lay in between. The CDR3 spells CASSPQGRGNTEAFF. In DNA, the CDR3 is TGTGCCAGCAGCCCCCAAGGCAGGGGGAACACTGAAGCTTTCTTT. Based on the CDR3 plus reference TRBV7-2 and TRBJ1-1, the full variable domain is GAGVSQSPSNKVTEKGKDVELRCDPISGHTALYWYRQSLGQGLEFLIYFQGNSAPDKSGLPSDRFSAERTGGSVSTLTIQRTQQEDSAVYLCASSPQGRGNTEAFFGQGTRLTVV.

The CDR3 spells CASSEAPWTGRYGYTF. The CDR3 DNA follows: TGTGCCAGCAGTGAAGCCCCTTGGACAGGGAGGTATGGCTACACCTTC. This chain links TRBV6-1 with TRBJ1-2; 8 nucleotides agree with TRBD1. V was clipped by 0 bases and J by 5 bases; unmatched bases: 8. The germline CDR1 and CDR2 sequences are MNHNS and SASEGT. CDR3 length: 16 residues.

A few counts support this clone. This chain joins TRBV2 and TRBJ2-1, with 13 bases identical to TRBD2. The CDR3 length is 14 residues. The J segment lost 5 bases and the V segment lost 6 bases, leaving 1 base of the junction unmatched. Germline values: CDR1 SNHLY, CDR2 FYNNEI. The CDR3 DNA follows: TGTGCCAGCAGGGGACTAGCGGGAAACAATGAGCAGTTCTTC. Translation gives CASRGLAGNNEQFF.

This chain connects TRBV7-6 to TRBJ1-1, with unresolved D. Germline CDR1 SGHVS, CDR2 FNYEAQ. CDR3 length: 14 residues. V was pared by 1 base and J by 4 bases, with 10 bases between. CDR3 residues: CASSLETAATEAFF. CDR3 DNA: TGTGCCAGCAGCTTAGAAACAGCGGCCACTGAAGCTTTCTTT.

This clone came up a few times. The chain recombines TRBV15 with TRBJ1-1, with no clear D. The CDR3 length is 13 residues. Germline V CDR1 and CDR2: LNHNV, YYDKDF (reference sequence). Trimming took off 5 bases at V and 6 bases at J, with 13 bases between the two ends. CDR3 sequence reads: CATSLQGGPEAFF. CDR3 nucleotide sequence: TGTGCCACCAGCTTACAAGGAGGGCCTGAAGCTTTCTTT.

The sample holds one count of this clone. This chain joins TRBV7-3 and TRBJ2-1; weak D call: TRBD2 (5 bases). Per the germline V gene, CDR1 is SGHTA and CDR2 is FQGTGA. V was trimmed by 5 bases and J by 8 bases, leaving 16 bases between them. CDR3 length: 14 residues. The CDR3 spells CASSPDYGRHEQFF. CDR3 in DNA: TGTGCCAGCAGCCCCGACTACGGCCGCCATGAGCAGTTCTTC.

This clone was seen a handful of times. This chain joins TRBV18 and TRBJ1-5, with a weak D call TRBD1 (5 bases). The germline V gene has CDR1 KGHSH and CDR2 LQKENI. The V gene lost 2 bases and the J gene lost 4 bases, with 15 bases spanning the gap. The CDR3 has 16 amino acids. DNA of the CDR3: TGTGCCAGCTCACCAGATTCTCCTGGGGGGAATCAGCCCCAGCATTTT. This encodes CASSPDSPGGNQPQHF. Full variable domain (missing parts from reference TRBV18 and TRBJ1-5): NAGVMQNPRHLVRRRGQEARLRCSPMKGHSHVYWYRQLPEEGLKFMVYLQKENIIDESGMPKERFSAEFPKEGPSILRIQQVVRGDSAAYFCASSPDSPGGNQPQHFGDGTRLSIL.

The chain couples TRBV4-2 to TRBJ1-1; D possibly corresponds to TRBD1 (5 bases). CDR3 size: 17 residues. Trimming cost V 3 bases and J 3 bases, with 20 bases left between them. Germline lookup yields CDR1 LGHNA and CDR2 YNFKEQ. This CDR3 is CASSHLGAGESDTEAFF. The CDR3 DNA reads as TGTGCCAGCAGCCACCTAGGGGCAGGTGAGTCGGACACTGAAGCTTTCTTT.

DNA for the CDR3: TGCAGCGCCAGGGGGCAGAACTATGGCTACACCTTC. This translates into CSARGQNYGYTF. V is TRBV29-1 and J is TRBJ1-2; 8 bases fit TRBD1. CDR3 length: 12 residues. The germline CDR1 and CDR2 sequences are SQVTM and ANQGSEA. V was pared by 7 bases and J by 2 bases, with 3 bases of the junction left unmatched.

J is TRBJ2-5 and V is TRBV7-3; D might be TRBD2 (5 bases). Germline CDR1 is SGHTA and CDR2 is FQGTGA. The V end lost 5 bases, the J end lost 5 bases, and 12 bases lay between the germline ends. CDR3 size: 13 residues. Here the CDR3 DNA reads TGTGCCAGCAGCCCCGGGAAGGGTGAGACCCAGTACTTC. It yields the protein CASSPGKGETQYF.

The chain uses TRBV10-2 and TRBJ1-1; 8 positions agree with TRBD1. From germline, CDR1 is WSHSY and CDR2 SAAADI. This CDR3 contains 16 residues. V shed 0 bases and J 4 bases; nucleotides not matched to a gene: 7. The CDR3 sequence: CASSESLGQVPTEAFF. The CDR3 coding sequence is TGCGCCAGCAGTGAGTCCTTGGGACAGGTTCCCACTGAAGCTTTCTTT.

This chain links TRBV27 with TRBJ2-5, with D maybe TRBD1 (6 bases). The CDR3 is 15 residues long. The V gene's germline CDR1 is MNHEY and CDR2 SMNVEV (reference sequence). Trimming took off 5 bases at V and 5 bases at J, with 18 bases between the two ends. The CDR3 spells CASSPTLTGGETQYF. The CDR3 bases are TGTGCCAGCAGTCCGACGTTGACAGGCGGGGAGACCCAGTACTTC.

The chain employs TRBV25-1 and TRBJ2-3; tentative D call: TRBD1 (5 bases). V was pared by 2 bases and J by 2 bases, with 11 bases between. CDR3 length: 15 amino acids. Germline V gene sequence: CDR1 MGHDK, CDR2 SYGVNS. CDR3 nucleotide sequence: TGTGCCAGCAGTGAAGTTTGGACAAACACAGATACGCAGTATTTT. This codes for CASSEVWTNTDTQYF. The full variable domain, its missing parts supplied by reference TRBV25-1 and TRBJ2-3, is EADIYQTPRYLVIGTGKKITLECSQTMGHDKMYWYQQDPGMELHLIHYSYGVNSTEKGDLSSESTVSRIRTEHFPLTLESARPSHTSQYLCASSEVWTNTDTQYFGPGTRLTVL.